Given below is one T cell receptor (beta chain) in context. This CDR3 spans 14 amino acids. Germline values: CDR1 KGHDR, CDR2 SFDVKD. Germline trimming cut 3 bases from V and 8 bases from J; bases unmatched to any gene: 7. The data are from a study of blood T cell repertoires in COVID-19. The protocol was immunoSEQ multiplex PCR, while the TCRdb copy is restricted to in-frame clones and leaves out a portion. Of about 320,000 clones listed, 70% to 90% are singletons. The specimen was PBMCs or T cells enriched from blood (not recorded which). The clonotype comes from a woman aged 18-29 years who had recovered from COVID-19. The chain is built from TRBV24-1 and TRBJ2-7; TRBD1 matches 9 bases. Here the CDR3 DNA reads TGTGCCACCAGTGATGGGGGACAGGGTCGGCAGCAGTACTTC. It is translated as CATSDGGQGRQQYF.